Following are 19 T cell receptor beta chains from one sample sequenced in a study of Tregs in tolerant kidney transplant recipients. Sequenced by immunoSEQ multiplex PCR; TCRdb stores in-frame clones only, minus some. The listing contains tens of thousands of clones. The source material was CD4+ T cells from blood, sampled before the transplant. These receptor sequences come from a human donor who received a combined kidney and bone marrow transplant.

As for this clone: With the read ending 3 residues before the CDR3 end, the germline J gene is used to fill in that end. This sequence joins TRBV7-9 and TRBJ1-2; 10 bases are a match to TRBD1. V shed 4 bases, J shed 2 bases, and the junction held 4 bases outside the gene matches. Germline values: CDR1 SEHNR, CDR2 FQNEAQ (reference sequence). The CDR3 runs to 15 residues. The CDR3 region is CASSSGTGVNYGYTF. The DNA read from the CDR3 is TGTGCCAGCAGCTCCGGGACAGGGGTAAACTATGGC.

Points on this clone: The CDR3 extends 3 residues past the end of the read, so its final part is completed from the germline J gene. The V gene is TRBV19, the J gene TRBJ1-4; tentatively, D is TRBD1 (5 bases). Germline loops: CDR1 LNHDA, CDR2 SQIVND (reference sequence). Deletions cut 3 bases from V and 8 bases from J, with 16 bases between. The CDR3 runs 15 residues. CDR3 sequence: CASSIGQRGREKLFF. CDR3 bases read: TGTGCCAGTAGTATCGGTCAAAGGGGCCGGGAAAAA.

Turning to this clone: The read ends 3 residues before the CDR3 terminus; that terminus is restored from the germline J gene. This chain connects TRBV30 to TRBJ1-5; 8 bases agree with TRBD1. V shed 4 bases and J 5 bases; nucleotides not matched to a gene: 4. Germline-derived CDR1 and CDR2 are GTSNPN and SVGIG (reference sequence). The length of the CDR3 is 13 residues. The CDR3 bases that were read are TGTGCCTGGAAACAGGGGGGTCATCAGCCC. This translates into CAWKQGGHQP. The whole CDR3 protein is CAWKQGGHQPQHF.

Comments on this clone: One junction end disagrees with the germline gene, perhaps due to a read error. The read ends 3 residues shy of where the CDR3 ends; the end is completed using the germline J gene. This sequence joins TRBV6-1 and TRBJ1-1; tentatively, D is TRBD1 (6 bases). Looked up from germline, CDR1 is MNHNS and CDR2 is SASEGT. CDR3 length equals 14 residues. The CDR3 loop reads CASREQGLNTEAFF. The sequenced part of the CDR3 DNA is TGTGCCAGCAGAGAACAGGGATTGAATACTGAA.

Incomplete CDR3 DNA: TGTGCCAGTAGTATCCCAGCGGGAGTAAAAGAGACC. Its protein is CASSIPAGVKET. The CDR3, in full, reads CASSIPAGVKETQYF. The J gene is TRBJ2-5, the V gene TRBV19, with 8 bases lining up with TRBD2. The CDR3 end falls 3 residues outside the read, so it is completed with the germline J gene. V lost 3 bases and J lost 3; bases outside the gene matches: 6. The germline CDR1 and CDR2 sequences are LNHDA and SQIVND (reference sequence). CDR3 length: 15 amino acids. The variable domain in full, with the rest retrieved from reference TRBV19 and TRBJ2-5, is DGGITQSPKYLFRKEGQNVTLSCEQNLNHDAMYWYRQDPGQGLRLIYYSQIVNDFQKGDIAEGYSVSREKKESFPLTVTSAQKNPTAFYLCASSIPAGVKETQYFGPGTRLLVL.

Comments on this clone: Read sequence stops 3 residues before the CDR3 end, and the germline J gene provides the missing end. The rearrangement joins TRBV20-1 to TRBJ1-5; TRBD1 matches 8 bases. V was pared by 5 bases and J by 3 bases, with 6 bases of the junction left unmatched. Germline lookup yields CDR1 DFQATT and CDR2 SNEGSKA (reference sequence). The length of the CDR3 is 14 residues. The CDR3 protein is CSALQGGSNQPQHF. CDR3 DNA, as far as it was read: TGCAGTGCTTTACAGGGGGGATCCAATCAGCCC.

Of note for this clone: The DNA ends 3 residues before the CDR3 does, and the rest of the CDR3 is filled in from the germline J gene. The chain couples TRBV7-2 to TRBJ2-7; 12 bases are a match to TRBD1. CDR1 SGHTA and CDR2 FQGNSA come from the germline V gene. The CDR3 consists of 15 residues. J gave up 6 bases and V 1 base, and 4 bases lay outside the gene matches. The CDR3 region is CASSLGGTGGGEQYF. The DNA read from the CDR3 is TGTGCCAGCAGCTTAGGAGGGACAGGGGGCGGCGAG.

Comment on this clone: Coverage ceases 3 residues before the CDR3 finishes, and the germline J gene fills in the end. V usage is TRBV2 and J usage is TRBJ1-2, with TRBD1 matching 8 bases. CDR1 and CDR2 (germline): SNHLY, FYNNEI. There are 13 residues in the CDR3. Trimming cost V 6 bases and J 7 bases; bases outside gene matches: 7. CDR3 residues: CASSMTGVGGYTF. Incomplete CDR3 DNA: TGTGCCAGCAGCATGACAGGGGTTGGTGGC. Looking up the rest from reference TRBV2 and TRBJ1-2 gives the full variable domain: EPEVTQTPSHQVTQMGQEVILRCVPISNHLYFYWYRQILGQKVEFLVSFYNNEISEKSEIFDDQFSVERPDGSNFTLKIRSTKLEDSAMYFCASSMTGVGGYTFGSGTRLTVV.

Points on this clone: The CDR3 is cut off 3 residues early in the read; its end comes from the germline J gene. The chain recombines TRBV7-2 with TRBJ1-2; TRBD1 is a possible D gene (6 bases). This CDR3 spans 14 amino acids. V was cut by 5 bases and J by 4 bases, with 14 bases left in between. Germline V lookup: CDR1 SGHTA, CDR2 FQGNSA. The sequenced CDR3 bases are TGTGCCAGCAGCCCCAGGGGTATTGGCTATGGC. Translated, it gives CASSPRGIGYG. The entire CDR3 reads CASSPRGIGYGYTF.

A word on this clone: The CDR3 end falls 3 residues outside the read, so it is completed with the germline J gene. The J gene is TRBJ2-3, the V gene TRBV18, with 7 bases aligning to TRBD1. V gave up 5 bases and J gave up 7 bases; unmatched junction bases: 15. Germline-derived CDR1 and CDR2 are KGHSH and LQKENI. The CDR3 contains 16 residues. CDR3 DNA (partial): TGTGCCAGCTCAGATCCGGGACAGTCGAGGGGGTATACG. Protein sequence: CASSDPGQSRGYT. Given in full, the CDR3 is CASSDPGQSRGYTQYF. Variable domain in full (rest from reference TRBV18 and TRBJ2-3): NAGVMQNPRHLVRRRGQEARLRCSPMKGHSHVYWYRQLPEEGLKFMVYLQKENIIDESGMPKERFSAEFPKEGPSILRIQQVVRGDSAAYFCASSDPGQSRGYTQYFGPGTRLTVL.

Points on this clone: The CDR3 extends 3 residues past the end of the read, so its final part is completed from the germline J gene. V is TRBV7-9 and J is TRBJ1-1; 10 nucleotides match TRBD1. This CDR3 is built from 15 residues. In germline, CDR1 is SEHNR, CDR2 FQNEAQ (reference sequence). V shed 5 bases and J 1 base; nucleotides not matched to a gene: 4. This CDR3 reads CASSTRDRGNTEAFF. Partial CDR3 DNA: TGTGCCAGCAGCACTCGGGACAGGGGGAACACTGAA.

The CDR3 loop reads CASSPGSRGRNTEAFF. The part of the CDR3 DNA that was read is TGTGCCAGCTCACCAGGGAGCAGGGGGCGGAACACTGAA. The V and J genes are TRBV18 and TRBJ1-1, with TRBD1 matching 8 bases. The read gets to within 3 residues of the CDR3 end, and the germline J gene fills in the rest. After removal of 2 bases from V and 1 base from J, the junction contained 6 bases not matched to a gene. The CDR3 spans 16 residues. CDR1 and CDR2 (germline): KGHSH, LQKENI.

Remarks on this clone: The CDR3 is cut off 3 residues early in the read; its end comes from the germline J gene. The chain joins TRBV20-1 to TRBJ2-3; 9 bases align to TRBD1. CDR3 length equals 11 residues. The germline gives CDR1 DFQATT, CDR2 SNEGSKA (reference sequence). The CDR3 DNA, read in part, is TGCAGTGCTCGGACAGGGGATTCG. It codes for CSARTGDS. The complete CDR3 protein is CSARTGDSQYF.

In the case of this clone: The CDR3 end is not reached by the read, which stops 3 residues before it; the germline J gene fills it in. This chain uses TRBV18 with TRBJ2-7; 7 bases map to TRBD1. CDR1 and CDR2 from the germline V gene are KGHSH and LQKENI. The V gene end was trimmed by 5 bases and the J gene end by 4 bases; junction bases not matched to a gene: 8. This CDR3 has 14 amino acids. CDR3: CASSNQGQTYEQYF. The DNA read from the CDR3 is TGTGCCAGCTCAAATCAGGGACAGACTTACGAG.

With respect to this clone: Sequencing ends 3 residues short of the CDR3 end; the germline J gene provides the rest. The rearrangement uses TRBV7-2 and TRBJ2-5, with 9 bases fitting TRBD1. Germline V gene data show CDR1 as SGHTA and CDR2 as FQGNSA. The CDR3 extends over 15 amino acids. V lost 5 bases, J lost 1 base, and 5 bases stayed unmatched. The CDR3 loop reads CASSPRQGGQETQYF. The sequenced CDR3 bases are TGTGCCAGCAGCCCCCGACAGGGGGGCCAAGAGACC. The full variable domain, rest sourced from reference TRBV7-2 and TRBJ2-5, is GAGVSQSPSNKVTEKGKDVELRCDPISGHTALYWYRQSLGQGLEFLIYFQGNSAPDKSGLPSDRFSAERTGGSVSTLTIQRTQQEDSAVYLCASSPRQGGQETQYFGPGTRLLVL.

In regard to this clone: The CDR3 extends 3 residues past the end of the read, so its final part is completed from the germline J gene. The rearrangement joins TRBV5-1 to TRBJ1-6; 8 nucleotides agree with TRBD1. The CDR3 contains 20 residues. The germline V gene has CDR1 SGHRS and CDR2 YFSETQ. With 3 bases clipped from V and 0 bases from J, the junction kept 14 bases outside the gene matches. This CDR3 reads CASSSTRSDREGSYNSPLHF. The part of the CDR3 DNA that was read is TGCGCCAGCAGCTCGACCCGCTCGGACAGGGAGGGCTCCTATAATTCACCC.

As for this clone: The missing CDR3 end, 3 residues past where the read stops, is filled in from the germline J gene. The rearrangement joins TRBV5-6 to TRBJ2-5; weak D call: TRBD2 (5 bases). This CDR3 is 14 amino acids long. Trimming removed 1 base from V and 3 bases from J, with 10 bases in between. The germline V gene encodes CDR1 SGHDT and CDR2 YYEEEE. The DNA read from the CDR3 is TGTGCCAGCAGCTTGATCTGGCGGGAAGAGACC. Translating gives CASSLIWREET. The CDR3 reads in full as CASSLIWREETQYF. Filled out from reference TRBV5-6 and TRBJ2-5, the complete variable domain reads DAGVTQSPTHLIKTRGQQVTLRCSPKSGHDTVSWYQQALGQGPQFIFQYYEEEERQRGNFPDRFSGHQFPNYSSELNVNALLLGDSALYLCASSLIWREETQYFGPGTRLLVL.

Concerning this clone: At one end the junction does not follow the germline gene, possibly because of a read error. The CDR3 spells CSVVGRFAYEQYF. Partial CDR3 DNA: TGTAGCGTTGTAGGCAGGTTTGCCTACGAG. The chain couples TRBV29-1 to TRBJ2-7, with D perhaps matching TRBD2 (5 bases). The missing CDR3 end, 3 residues past where the read stops, is filled in from the germline J gene. Per the germline V gene, CDR1 is SQVTM and CDR2 is ANQGSEA. CDR3 length equals 13 residues.

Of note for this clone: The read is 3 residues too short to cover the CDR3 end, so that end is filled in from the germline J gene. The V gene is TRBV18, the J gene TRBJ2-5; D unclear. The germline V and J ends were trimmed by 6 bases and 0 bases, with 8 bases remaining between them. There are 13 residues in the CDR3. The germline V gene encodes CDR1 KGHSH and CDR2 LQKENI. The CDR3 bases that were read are TGTGCCAGCTCCCCCTCGTACCAAGAGACC. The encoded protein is CASSPSYQET. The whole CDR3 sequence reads CASSPSYQETQYF.